This paragraph covers one T cell receptor beta chain sequence. What it binds is unknown. Germline and junction disagree at one end, which may indicate a read error. Germline CDR1 reads MNHEY; CDR2 reads SMNVEV (reference sequence). CDR3 length: 17 amino acids. TCR alpha and beta CDR3 regions were amplified from RNA using iRepertoire nested multiplex PCR. Input was roughly 95-450 ng of tissue mRNA or PBMC total RNA. TCRdb called the multiplex PCR reads again in MiXCR, with one record for every CDR3 protein. The sample has some 5,800 distinct CDR3 sequences, around 30% seen once. These data originate in a study of glioma-infiltrating T cells. Study findings and constraints: Tissue-blood divergence was below expectation in non-neoplastic patients, above in gliomas. Very few CDR3 sequences were shared between tissue and blood.

The genes are TRBV27 and TRBJ2-3; a possible D gene is TRBD2 (6 bases). Sequenced sample: glioma tissue, nonneoplastic brain tissue, or PBMCs (not recorded which). The receptor comes from a human donor with low-grade glioma or glioblastoma, undergoing nonglioma brain surgery, or in good health (not recorded which). The CDR3 DNA is TGTTCCAGCTGGACCATAAAGATTTCAACTAGCACAGATCCGCAGTCTTTT. It codes for CSSWTIKISTSTDPQSF.